Below, one T cell receptor (beta chain) is given with its context. The sample originates from a study of OX40 agonist ivuxolimab in advanced cancers. In the study overall: Patient treatment consisted of intravenous ivuxolimab administration every 2 weeks at 0.01 to 10 mg/kg. Males comprised 70% to 90% of the group, whose mean age was about 62 years (range about 20 to 90). Three patients, one with hepatocellular carcinoma and two with cutaneous melanoma, responded partially.

Some clones are missing from TCRdb's copy, which holds only in-frame ones; the method was immunoSEQ multiplex PCR. The sample consists of tens of thousands of clones, over 85% of them appearing once. Germline V gene lookup returns CDR1 SGHTA and CDR2 FQGNSA. The CDR3 loop spans 14 amino acids. Trimming stripped 4 bases from V and 6 bases from J, with 16 bases between. The sequence came from an adult with an advanced solid tumor such as melanoma, head and neck, liver or kidney cancer. The source material was CD4+ or CD8+ T cells sorted from blood, sampled in a trial of the OX40 agonist ivuxolimab. The rearrangement joins TRBV7-2 to TRBJ2-7; tentatively, D is TRBD2 (6 bases). Here the CDR3 reads CASSSGLTNFEQYF. CDR3 sequence (DNA): TGTGCCAGCAGCTCCGGACTAACGAATTTCGAGCAGTACTTC.